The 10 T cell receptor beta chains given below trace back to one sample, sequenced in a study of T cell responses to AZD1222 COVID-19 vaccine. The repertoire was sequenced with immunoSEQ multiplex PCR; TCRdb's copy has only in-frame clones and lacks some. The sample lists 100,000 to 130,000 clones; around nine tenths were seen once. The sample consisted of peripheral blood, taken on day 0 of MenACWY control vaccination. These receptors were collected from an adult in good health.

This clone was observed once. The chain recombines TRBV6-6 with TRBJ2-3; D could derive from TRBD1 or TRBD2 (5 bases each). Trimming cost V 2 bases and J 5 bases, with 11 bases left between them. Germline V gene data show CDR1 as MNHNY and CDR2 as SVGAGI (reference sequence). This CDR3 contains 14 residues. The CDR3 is CASSYQGEKDTQYF. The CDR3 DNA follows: TGTGCCAGCAGTTACCAAGGGGAGAAAGATACGCAGTATTTT.

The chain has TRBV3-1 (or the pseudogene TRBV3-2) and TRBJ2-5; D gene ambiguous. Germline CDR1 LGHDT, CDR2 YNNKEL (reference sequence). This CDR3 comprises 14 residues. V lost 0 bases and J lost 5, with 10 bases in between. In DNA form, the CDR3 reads TGTGCCAGCAGCCAAGATATTAGCATGGAGACCCAGTACTTC. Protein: CASSQDISMETQYF.

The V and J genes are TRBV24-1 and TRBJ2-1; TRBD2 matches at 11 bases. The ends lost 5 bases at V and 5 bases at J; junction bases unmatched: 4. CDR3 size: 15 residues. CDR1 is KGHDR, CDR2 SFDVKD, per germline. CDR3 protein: CATSGGTSGNNEQFF. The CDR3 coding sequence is TGTGCCACCAGTGGCGGGACTAGCGGAAACAATGAGCAGTTCTTC.

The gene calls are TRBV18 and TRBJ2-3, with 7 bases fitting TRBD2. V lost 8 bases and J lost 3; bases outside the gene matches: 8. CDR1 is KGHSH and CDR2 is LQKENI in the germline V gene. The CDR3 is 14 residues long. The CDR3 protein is CASRPREGTDTQYF. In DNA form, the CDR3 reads TGTGCCAGCCGACCTAGGGAGGGGACAGATACGCAGTATTTT.

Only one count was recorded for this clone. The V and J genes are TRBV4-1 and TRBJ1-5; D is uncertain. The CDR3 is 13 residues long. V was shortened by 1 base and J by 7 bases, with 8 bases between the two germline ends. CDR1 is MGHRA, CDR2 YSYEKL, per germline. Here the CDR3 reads CASSQGARQPQHF. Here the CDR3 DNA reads TGCGCCAGCAGCCAAGGGGCCCGCCAGCCCCAGCATTTT.

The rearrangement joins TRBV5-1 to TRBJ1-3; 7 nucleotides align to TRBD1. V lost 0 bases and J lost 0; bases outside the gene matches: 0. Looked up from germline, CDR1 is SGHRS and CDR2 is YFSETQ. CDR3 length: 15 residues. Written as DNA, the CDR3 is TGCGCCAGCAGCTTGGCAGGGGGCTCTGGAAACACCATATATTTT. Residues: CASSLAGGSGNTIYF. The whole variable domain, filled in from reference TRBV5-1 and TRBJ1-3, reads KAGVTQTPRYLIKTRGQQVTLSCSPISGHRSVSWYQQTPGQGLQFLFEYFSETQRNKGNFPGRFSGRQFSNSRSEMNVSTLELGDSALYLCASSLAGGSGNTIYFGEGSWLTVV.

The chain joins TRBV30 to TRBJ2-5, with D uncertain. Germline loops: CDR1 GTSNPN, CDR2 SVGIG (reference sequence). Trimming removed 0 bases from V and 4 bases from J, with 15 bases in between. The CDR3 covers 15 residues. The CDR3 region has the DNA TGTGCCTGGAGTGTTGACATAAAGAGGTCAGAGACCCAGTACTTC. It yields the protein CAWSVDIKRSETQYF.

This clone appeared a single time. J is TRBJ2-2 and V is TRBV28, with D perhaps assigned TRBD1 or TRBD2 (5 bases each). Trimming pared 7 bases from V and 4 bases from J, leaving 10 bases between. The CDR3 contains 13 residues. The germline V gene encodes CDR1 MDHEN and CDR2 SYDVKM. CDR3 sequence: CASIRGVTGELFF. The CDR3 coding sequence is TGTGCCAGCATTCGAGGGGTCACCGGGGAGCTGTTTTTT. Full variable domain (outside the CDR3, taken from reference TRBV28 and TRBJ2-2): DVKVTQSSRYLVKRTGEKVFLECVQDMDHENMFWYRQDPGLGLRLIYFSYDVKMKEKGDIPEGYSVSREKKERFSLILESASTNQTSMYLCASIRGVTGELFFGEGSRLTVL.

In DNA form, the CDR3 reads TGTGCCAGCAGCCAAGGGGTGCGTGGCTACACCTTC. This gives the protein CASSQGVRGYTF. This chain uses TRBV3-1 (or the pseudogene TRBV3-2) with TRBJ1-2; D ambiguous. The CDR3 totals 12 residues. V was cut by 1 base and J by 7 bases, with 7 bases left in between. CDR1 is LGHDT, CDR2 YNNKEL, per germline (reference sequence).

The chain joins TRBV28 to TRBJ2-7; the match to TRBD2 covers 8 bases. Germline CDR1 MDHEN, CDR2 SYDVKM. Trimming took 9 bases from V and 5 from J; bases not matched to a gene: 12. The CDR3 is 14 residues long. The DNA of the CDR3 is TGTGCCAGTGTGCGGGGTAGCGGGGCCCACGAGCAGTACTTC. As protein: CASVRGSGAHEQYF.